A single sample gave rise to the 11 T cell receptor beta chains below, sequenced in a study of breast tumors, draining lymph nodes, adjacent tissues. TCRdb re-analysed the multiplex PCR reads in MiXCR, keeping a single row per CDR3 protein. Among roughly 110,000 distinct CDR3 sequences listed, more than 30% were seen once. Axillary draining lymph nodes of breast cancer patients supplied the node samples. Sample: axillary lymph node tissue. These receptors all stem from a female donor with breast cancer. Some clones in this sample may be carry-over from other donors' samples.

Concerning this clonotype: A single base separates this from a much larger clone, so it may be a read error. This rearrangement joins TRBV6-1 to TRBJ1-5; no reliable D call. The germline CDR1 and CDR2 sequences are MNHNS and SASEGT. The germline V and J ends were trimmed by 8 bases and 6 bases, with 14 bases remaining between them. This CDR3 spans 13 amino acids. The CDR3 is CASEPGPGQPQHF. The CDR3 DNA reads TGTGCCAGCGAGCCAGGACCTGGTCAGCCCCAGCATTTT.

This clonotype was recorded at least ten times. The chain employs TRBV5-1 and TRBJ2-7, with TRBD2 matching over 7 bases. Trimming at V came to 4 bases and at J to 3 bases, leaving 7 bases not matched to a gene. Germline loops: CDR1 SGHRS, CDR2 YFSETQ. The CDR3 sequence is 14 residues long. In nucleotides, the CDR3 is TGCGCCAGCAGCCGTGGACTAGGTCTCTACGAGCAGTACTTC. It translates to CASSRGLGLYEQYF.

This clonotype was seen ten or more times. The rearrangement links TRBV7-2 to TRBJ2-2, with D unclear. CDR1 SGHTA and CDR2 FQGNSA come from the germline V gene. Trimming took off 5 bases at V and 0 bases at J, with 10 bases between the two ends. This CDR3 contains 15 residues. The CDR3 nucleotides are TGTGCCAGCAGCCGACCCAGGACGAACACCGGGGAGCTGTTTTTT. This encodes CASSRPRTNTGELFF.

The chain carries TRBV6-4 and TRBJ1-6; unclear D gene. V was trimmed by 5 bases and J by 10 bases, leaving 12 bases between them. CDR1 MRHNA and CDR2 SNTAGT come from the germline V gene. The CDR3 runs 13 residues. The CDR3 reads CASSHVSGSPLHF. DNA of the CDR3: TGTGCCAGCAGTCACGTATCGGGATCACCCCTCCACTTT.

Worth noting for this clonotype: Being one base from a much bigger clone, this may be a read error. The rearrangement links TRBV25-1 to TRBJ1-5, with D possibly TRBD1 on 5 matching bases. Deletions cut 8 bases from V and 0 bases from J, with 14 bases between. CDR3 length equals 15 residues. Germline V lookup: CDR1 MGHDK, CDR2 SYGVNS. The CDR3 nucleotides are TGTGCCAGCGGTGGGTGGGGGAATAGCAATCAGCCCCAGCATTTT. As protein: CASGGWGNSNQPQHF.

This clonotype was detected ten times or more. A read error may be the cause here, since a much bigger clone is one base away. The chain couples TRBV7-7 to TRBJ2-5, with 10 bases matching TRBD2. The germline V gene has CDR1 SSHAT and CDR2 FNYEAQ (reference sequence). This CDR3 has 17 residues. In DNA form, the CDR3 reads TGTGCTAGCAGCTTAGCGGTTAGCGGGGGGCCACAAGAGCCCCAGTACTTC. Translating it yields CASSLAVSGGPQEPQYF.

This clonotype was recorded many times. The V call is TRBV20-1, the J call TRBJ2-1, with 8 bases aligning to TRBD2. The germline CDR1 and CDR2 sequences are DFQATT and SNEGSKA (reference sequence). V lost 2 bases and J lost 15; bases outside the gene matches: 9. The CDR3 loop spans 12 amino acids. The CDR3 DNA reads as TGCAGTGCTAGAATAGGGACTAGACTCTCGTTCTTC. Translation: CSARIGTRLSFF.

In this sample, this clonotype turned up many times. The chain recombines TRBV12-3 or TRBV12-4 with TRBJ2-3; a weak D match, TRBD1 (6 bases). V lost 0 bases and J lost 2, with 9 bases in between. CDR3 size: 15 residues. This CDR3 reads CASSLAGQPTDTQYF. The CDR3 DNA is TGTGCCAGCAGTTTAGCGGGACAACCCACAGATACGCAGTATTTT.

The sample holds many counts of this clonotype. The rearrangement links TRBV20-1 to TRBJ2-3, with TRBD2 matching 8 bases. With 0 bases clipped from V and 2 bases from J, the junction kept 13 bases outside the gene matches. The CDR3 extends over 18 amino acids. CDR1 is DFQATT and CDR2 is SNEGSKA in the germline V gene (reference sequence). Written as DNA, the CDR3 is TGCAGTGCTAGAGATCCAGTGGGCAAACTAGCGGTCACAGATACGCAGTATTTT. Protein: CSARDPVGKLAVTDTQYF.

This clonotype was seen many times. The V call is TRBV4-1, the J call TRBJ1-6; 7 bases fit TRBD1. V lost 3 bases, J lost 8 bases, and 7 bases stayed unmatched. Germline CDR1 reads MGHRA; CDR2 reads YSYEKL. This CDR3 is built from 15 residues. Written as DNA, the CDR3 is TGCGCCAGCAGCCACTACAGGGGCGTGGATTCACCCCTCCACTTT. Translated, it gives CASSHYRGVDSPLHF.

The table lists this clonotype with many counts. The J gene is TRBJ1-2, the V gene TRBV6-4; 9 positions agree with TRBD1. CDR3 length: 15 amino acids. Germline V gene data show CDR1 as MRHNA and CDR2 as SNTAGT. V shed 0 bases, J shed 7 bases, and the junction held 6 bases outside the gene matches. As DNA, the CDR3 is TGTGCCAGCAGTGACTCAACAGGGGGCGAGGGTGGCTACACCTTC. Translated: CASSDSTGGEGGYTF.